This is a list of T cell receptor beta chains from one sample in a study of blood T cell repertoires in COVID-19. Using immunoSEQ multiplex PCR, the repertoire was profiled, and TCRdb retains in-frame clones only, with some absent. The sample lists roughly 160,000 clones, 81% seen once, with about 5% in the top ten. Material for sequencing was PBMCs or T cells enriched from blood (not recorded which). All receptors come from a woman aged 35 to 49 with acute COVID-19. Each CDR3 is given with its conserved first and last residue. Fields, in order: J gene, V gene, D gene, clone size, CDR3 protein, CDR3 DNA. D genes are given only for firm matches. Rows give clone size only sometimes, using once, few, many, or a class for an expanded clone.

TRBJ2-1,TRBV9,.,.,CASSDFGTNYNEQFF,TGTGCCAGCAGCGATTTTGGGACAAATTACAATGAGCAGTTCTTC
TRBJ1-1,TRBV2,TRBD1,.,CASRGQGNTEAFF,TGTGCCAGCAGAGGACAGGGGAACACTGAAGCTTTCTTT
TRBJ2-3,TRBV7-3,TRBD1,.,CASSLQGVMADTQYF,TGTGCCAGCAGCTTACAGGGGGTTATGGCAGATACGCAGTATTTT
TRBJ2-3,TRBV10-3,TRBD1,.,CAIGTGGTDTQYF,TGTGCGATAGGGACAGGGGGCACAGATACGCAGTATTTT
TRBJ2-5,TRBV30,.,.,CAWGRGETQYF,TGTGCCTGGGGGAGAGGCGAGACCCAGTACTTC
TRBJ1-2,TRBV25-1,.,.,CASSLERGGYTF,TGTGCCAGCAGTTTGGAGCGGGGAGGCTACACCTTC
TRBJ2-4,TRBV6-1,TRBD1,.,CASSDMTGDIQYF,TGTGCCAGCAGTGACATGACAGGGGACATTCAGTACTTC
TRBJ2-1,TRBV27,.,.,CASSPQRHNEQFF,TGTGCCAGCAGTCCACAGCGGCACAATGAGCAGTTCTTC
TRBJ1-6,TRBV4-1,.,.,CASSQTGGRSNSPLHF,TGCGCCAGCAGCCAGACAGGAGGCAGATCTAATTCACCCCTCCACTTT
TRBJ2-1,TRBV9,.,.,CASSVGGVRSYNEQFF,TGTGCCAGCAGCGTAGGCGGGGTTCGCTCCTACAATGAGCAGTTCTTC
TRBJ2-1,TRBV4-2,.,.,CASSQDLNEQFF,TGTGCCAGCAGCCAAGATCTGAATGAGCAGTTCTTC
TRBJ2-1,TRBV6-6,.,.,CASSYSVVNNEQFF,TGTGCCAGCAGTTACAGTGTAGTGAACAATGAGCAGTTCTTC
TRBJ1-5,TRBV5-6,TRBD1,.,CASSYGTGISNQPQHF,TGTGCCAGCAGCTACGGGACAGGGATTAGCAATCAGCCCCAGCATTTT
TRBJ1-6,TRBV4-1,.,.,CASSQDLRQAGGAPLHF,TGCGCCAGCAGCCAAGATCTTCGGCAGGCTGGAGGGGCACCCCTCCACTTT
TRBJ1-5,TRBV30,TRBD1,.,CAWSPGGPSNQPQHF,TGTGCCTGGAGTCCAGGGGGGCCGAGCAATCAGCCCCAGCATTTT
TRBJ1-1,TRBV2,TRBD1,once,CASSRGQWNTEAFF,TGTGCCAGCAGTCGGGGACAGTGGAACACTGAAGCTTTCTTT
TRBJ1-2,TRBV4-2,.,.,CASSRNPANYGYTF,TGTGCCAGCAGCCGAAACCCAGCTAACTATGGCTACACCTTC
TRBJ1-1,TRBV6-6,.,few,CASILNTEAFF,TGTGCCAGCATCTTGAACACTGAAGCTTTCTTT
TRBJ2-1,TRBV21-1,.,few,CASSKSTSDEQFF,TGTGCCAGCAGCAAATCGACTAGCGATGAGCAGTTCTTC
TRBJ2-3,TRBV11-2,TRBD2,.,CASSLAGGNTQYF,TGTGCCAGCAGCTTAGCGGGAGGGAATACGCAGTATTTT
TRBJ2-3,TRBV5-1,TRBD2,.,CASSLALAGGPDTQYF,TGCGCCAGCAGCTTGGCTTTGGCGGGAGGGCCCGATACGCAGTATTTT
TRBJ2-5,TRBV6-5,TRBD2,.,CASSYLSGNQETQYF,TGTGCCAGCAGTTACCTGAGCGGGAATCAAGAGACCCAGTACTTC
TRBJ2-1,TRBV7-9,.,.,CASSPRSPTRVEQFF,TGTGCCAGCAGCCCTAGAAGCCCGACTCGAGTTGAGCAGTTCTTC
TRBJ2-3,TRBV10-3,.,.,CAIRRTGVTTDTQYF,TGTGCCATTCGCCGAACAGGCGTAACGACAGATACGCAGTATTTT
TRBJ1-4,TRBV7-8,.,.,CASSLEQVNEKLFF,TGTGCCAGCAGCTTAGAACAGGTTAATGAAAAACTGTTTTTT
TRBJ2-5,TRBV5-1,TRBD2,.,CASSLGLAVLMQETQYF,TGCGCCAGCAGCTTGGGACTAGCGGTGTTAATGCAAGAGACCCAGTACTTC
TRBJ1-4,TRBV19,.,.,CASMIVGATNEKLFF,TGTGCCAGTATGATCGTGGGGGCTACTAATGAAAAACTGTTTTTT
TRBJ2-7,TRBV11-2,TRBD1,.,CASSLGQGGPYEQYF,TGTGCCAGCAGCTTAGGACAGGGTGGCCCCTACGAGCAGTACTTC
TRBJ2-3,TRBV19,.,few,CASSIGNRVTDTQYF,TGTGCCAGTAGTATTGGAAACAGGGTCACAGATACGCAGTATTTT
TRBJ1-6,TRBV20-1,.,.,CSASQGTRNSPLHF,TGCAGTGCTAGTCAAGGTACTAGGAATTCACCCCTCCACTTT
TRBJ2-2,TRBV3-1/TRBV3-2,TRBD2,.,CASSQRSYSGTTTGQELFF,TGTGCCAGCAGCCAACGATCCTACTCCGGGACTACCACGGGTCAGGAGCTGTTTTTT
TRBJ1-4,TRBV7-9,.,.,CASSSLSQGWNEKLFF,TGTGCCAGCAGCTCACTTTCCCAGGGGTGGAATGAAAAACTGTTTTTT
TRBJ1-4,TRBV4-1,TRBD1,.,CASSKGQGLTNEKLFF,TGCGCCAGCAGCAAGGGACAGGGTCTGACTAATGAAAAACTGTTTTTT
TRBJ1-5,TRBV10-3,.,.,CAISELQGNQPQHF,TGTGCCATCAGTGAGTTACAGGGCAATCAGCCCCAGCATTTT
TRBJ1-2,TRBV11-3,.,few,CASSPFRDYGYTF,TGTGCCAGCAGCCCCTTCAGGGACTATGGCTACACCTTC
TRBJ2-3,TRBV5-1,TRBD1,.,CASSLTGDTDTQYF,TGCGCCAGCAGTCTGACAGGGGACACAGATACGCAGTATTTT
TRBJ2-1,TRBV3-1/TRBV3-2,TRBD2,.,CASSSRTSGSTNEQFF,TGTGCCAGCAGCTCGCGCACTAGCGGGAGTACCAATGAGCAGTTCTTC
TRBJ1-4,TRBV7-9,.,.,CASSLAGGLVEKLFF,TGTGCCAGCAGCTTAGCAGGGGGTCTTGTCGAAAAACTGTTTTTT
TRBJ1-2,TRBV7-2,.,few,CASSQGPDRVYGYTF,TGTGCCAGCAGCCAGGGGCCAGACCGTGTCTATGGCTACACCTTC
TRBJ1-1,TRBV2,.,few,CASTQLNTEAFF,TGTGCCAGCACCCAGTTGAACACTGAAGCTTTCTTT
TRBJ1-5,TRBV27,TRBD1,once,CASRHRGTGQPQHF,TGTGCCAGCCGACACAGGGGAACTGGTCAGCCCCAGCATTTT
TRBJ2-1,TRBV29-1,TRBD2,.,CSVEDEPERLADSYNEQFF,TGCAGCGTTGAAGATGAGCCCGAGCGACTAGCGGATTCCTACAATGAGCAGTTCTTC